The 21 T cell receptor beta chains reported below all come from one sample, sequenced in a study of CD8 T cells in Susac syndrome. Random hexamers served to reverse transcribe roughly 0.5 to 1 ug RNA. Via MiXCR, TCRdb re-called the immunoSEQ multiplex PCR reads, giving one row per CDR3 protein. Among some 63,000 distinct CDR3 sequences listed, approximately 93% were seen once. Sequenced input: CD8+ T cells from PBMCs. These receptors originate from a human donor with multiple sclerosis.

The CDR3 sequence: CATSRDRTSDTQYF. The CDR3 DNA sequence: TGTGCCACCAGCAGAGATCGGACATCAGATACGCAGTATTTT. The chain uses TRBV15 and TRBJ2-3; weak D call: TRBD1 (5 bases). Germline V CDR1 and CDR2: LNHNV, YYDKDF (reference sequence). V lost 0 bases and J lost 4, with 8 bases in between. The CDR3 spans 14 residues.

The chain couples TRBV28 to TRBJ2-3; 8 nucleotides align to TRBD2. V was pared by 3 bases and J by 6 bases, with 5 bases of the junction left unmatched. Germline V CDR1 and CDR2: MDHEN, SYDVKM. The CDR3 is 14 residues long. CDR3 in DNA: TGTGCCAGCAGTTTCCCGGGGGGGGTGGATACGCAGTATTTT. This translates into CASSFPGGVDTQYF.

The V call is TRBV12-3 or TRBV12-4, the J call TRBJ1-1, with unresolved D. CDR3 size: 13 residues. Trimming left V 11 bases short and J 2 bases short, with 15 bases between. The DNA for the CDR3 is TGTGCCGGAACACCCAGCCTTAACACTGAAGCTTTCTTT. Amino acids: CAGTPSLNTEAFF.

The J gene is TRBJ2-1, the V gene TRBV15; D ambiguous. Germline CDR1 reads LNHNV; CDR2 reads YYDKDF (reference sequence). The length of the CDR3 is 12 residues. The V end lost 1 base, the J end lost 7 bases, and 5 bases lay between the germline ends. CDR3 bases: TGTGCCACCAGCAGAGGTTGGAATGAGCAGTTCTTC. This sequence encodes CATSRGWNEQFF.

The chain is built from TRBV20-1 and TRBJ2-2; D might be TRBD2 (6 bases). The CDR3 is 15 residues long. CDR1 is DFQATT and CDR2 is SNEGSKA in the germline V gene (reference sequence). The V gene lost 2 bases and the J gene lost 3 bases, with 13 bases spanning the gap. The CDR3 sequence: CSARLHGSDTGELFF. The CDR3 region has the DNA TGCAGTGCTAGACTGCACGGGAGCGACACCGGGGAGCTGTTTTTT.

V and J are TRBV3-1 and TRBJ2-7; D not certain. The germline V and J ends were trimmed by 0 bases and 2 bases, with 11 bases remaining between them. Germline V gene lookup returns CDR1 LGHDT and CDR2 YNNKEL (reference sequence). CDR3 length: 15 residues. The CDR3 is CASSQENVRPYEQYF. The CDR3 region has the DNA TGTGCCAGCAGCCAAGAAAATGTCCGCCCCTACGAGCAGTACTTC.

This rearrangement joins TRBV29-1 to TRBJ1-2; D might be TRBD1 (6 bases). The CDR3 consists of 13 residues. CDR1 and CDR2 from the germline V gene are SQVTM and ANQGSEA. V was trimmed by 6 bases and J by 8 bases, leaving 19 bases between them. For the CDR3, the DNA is TGCAGCGTAGGACCATTGGGGGCCGGGGGCTACACCTTC. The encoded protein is CSVGPLGAGGYTF.

This CDR3 reads CASSSFLAVSYEQYF. CDR3 sequence (DNA): TGTGCCAGCAGTTCATTCCTAGCGGTCTCCTACGAGCAGTACTTC. The genes are TRBV6-2 or TRBV6-3 and TRBJ2-7, with TRBD2 identical over 7 bases. The length of the CDR3 is 15 residues. After removal of 4 bases from V and 0 bases from J, the junction contained 6 bases not matched to a gene. Germline V lookup: CDR1 MNHEY, CDR2 SVGEGT.

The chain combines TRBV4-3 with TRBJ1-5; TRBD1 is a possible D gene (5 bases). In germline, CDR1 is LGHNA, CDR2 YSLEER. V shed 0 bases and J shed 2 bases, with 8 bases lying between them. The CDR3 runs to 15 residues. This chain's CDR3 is CASSQDAQGNQPQHF. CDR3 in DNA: TGCGCCAGCAGCCAAGATGCACAGGGCAATCAGCCCCAGCATTTT.

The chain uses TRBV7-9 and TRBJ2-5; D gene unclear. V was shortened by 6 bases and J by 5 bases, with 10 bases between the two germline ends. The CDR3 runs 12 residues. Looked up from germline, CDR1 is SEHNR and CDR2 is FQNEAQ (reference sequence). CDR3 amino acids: CASRGYGETQYF. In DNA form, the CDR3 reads TGTGCCAGCAGGGGGTACGGGGAGACCCAGTACTTC. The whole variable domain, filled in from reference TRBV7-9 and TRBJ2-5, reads DTGVSQNPRHKITKRGQNVTFRCDPISEHNRLYWYRQTLGQGPEFLTYFQNEAQLEKSRLLSDRFSAERPKGSFSTLEIQRTEQGDSAMYLCASRGYGETQYFGPGTRLLVL.

This chain's CDR3 is CASSLAPGGEQYF. CDR3 in DNA: TGTGCCAGCAGCTTAGCGCCGGGTGGCGAGCAGTACTTC. The chain combines TRBV7-9 with TRBJ2-7; D is unresolved. The CDR3 is made up of 13 amino acids. The V gene's germline CDR1 is SEHNR and CDR2 FQNEAQ (reference sequence). V lost 0 bases to trimming and J lost 6 bases, with 9 bases between them.

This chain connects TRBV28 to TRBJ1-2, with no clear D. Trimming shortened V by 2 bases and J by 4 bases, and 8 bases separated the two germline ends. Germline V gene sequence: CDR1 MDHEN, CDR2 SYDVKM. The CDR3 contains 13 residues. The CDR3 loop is CASSLVHFYGYTF. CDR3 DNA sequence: TGTGCCAGCAGTTTAGTCCACTTCTATGGCTACACCTTC.

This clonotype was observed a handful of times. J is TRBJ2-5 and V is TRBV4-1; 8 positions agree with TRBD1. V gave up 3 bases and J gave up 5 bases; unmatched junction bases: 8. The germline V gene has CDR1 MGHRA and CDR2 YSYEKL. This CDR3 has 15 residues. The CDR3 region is CASSHGRTGLETQYF. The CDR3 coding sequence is TGCGCCAGCAGCCACGGTAGGACAGGGCTGGAGACCCAGTACTTC.

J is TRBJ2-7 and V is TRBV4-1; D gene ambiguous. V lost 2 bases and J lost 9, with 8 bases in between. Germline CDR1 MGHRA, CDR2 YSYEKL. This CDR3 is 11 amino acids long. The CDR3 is CASSQREVQYF. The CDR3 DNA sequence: TGCGCCAGCAGCCAAAGGGAAGTGCAGTACTTC.

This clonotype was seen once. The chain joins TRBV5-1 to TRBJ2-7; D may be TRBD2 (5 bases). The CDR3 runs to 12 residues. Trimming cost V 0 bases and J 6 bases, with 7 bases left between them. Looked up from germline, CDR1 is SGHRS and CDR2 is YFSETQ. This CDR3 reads CASSLGRVEQYF. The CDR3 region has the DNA TGCGCCAGCAGCTTGGGGCGGGTCGAGCAGTACTTC.

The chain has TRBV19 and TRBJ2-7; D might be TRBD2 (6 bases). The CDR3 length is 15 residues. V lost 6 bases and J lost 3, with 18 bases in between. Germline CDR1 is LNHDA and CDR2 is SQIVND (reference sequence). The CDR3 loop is CASSPAPGLNYEQYF. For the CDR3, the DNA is TGTGCCAGTAGCCCCGCTCCGGGACTTAACTACGAGCAGTACTTC.

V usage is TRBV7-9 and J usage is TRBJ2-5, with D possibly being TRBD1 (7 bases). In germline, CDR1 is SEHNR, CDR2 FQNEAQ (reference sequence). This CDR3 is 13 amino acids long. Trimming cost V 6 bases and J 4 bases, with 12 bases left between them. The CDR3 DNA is TGTGCCAGCAGGCCCCAGGGGGGAGAGACCCAGTACTTC. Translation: CASRPQGGETQYF.

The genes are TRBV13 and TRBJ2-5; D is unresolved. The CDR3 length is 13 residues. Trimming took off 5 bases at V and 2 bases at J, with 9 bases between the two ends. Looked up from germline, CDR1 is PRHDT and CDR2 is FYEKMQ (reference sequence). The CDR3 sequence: CASSPSIQETQYF. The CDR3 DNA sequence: TGTGCCAGCAGCCCTAGTATTCAAGAGACCCAGTACTTC.

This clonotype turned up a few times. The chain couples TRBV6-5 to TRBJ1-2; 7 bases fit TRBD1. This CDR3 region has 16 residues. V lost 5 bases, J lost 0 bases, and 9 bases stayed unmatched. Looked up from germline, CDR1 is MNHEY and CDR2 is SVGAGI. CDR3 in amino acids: CASSLQGSGANYGYTF. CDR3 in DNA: TGTGCCAGCAGTCTACAGGGGAGTGGAGCTAACTATGGCTACACCTTC.

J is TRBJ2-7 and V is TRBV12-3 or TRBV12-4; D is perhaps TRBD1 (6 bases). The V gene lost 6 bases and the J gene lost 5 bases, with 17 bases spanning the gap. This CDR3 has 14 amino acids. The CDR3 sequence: CASRPRGNRDEQYF. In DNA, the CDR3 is TGTGCCAGCAGGCCTAGGGGGAATCGCGACGAGCAGTACTTC.

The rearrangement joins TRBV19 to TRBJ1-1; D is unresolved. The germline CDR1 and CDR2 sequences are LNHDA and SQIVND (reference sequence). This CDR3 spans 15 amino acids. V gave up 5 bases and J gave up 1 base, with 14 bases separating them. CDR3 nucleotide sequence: TGTGCCAGTAGTCACCCCAGGTACCCGAACACTGAAGCTTTCTTT. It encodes CASSHPRYPNTEAFF.